The next 27 T cell receptor beta chains were all read from a single sample in a study of blood T cell repertoires in COVID-19. Profiled with immunoSEQ multiplex PCR; TCRdb holds only in-frame clones, not every one. The sample contains around 300,000 clones, around 87% of which appear only once. The sequenced material came from PBMCs or T cells enriched from blood (not recorded which). All receptors come from a young woman who had recovered from COVID-19.

V usage is TRBV7-2 and J usage is TRBJ2-5; 9 bases are shared with TRBD2. CDR1 and CDR2 from the germline V gene are SGHTA and FQGNSA. The CDR3 totals 14 residues. J was trimmed by 5 bases and V by 6 bases; bases with no gene match: 7. CDR3 region: CASSPGLARETQYF. In nucleotides, the CDR3 is TGTGCCAGCAGTCCGGGACTAGCTAGGGAGACCCAGTACTTC.

CDR3: CASSPWDPSVDEQYF. CDR3 bases: TGCGCCAGCAGCCCTTGGGACCCTAGCGTCGACGAGCAGTACTTC. V usage is TRBV5-1 and J usage is TRBJ2-7, with D possibly matching TRBD2 (6 bases). There are 15 residues in the CDR3. The germline V and J ends were trimmed by 4 bases and 5 bases, with 19 bases remaining between them. CDR1 is SGHRS and CDR2 is YFSETQ in the germline V gene.

The table lists this clone with a count of one. This chain uses TRBV18 with TRBJ1-1; maybe TRBD1 (6 bases). V lost 6 bases, J lost 4 bases, and 15 bases lay in between. The CDR3 consists of 14 residues. Germline V gives CDR1 KGHSH, CDR2 LQKENI. The CDR3 sequence: CASSQNREGTEAFF. CDR3 nucleotide sequence: TGTGCCAGCTCGCAGAACAGGGAGGGCACTGAAGCTTTCTTT.

The chain carries TRBV3-1 (or the pseudogene TRBV3-2) and TRBJ1-2, with TRBD1 identical over 7 bases. J was trimmed by 4 bases and V by 5 bases; bases with no gene match: 4. This CDR3 has 13 residues. Germline V lookup: CDR1 LGHDT, CDR2 YNNKEL (reference sequence). The CDR3, as DNA: TGTGCCAGCAGCGAACAGGGGCGCTATGGCTACACCTTC. Its translation: CASSEQGRYGYTF.

In this sample, this clone turned up a few times. CDR3 residues: CASSLAGGVRSEQYF. Written as DNA, the CDR3 is TGCGCCAGCAGCTTGGCTGGGGGGGTCCGTAGCGAGCAGTACTTC. The rearrangement joins TRBV5-1 to TRBJ2-7; 7 nucleotides match TRBD2. CDR1 SGHRS and CDR2 YFSETQ come from the germline V gene. Germline trimming cut 0 bases from V and 6 bases from J; bases unmatched to any gene: 9. This CDR3 contains 15 residues.

This clone has a single count. The V gene is TRBV5-8, the J gene TRBJ2-3; D remains ambiguous. V was pared by 6 bases and J by 2 bases, with 13 bases between. This CDR3 contains 14 residues. Germline V gene lookup returns CDR1 SGHTS and CDR2 YDEGEE. The CDR3 loop reads CASTPGSSTDTQYF. The CDR3 DNA sequence: TGTGCCAGCACCCCCGGGTCTTCCACAGATACGCAGTATTTT.

This chain links TRBV28 with TRBJ2-3; 8 nucleotides line up with TRBD2. The germline V gene encodes CDR1 MDHEN and CDR2 SYDVKM. The ends lost 5 bases at V and 0 bases at J; junction bases unmatched: 10. CDR3 size: 17 residues. The CDR3 is CASSPYRAGGSTDTQYF. CDR3 coding DNA: TGTGCCAGCAGTCCCTACCGGGCGGGGGGAAGCACAGATACGCAGTATTTT.

The gene calls are TRBV15 and TRBJ2-4; D possibly corresponds to TRBD1 (7 bases). Germline values: CDR1 LNHNV, CDR2 YYDKDF (reference sequence). CDR3 length equals 14 residues. Trimming pared 3 bases from V and 4 bases from J, leaving 10 bases between. The CDR3 DNA is TGTGCCACCAGCAGGGGGGGACAGAAAAACATTCAGTACTTC. Translating gives CATSRGGQKNIQYF.

The gene calls are TRBV15 and TRBJ2-4; 9 bases fit TRBD2. Per the germline V gene, CDR1 is LNHNV and CDR2 is YYDKDF (reference sequence). The CDR3 is 14 amino acids. Trimming took 1 base from V and 5 from J; bases not matched to a gene: 0. The CDR3 bases are TGTGCCACCAGCAGAGGACTAGCGGAAAACATTCAGTACTTC. Translation: CATSRGLAENIQYF.

The V and J genes are TRBV18 and TRBJ1-6; D is possibly TRBD1 (6 bases). Between the trimmed V and J ends, which lost 1 base and 0 bases, there was a span of 10 bases. This CDR3 comprises 17 residues. Germline lookup yields CDR1 KGHSH and CDR2 LQKENI. CDR3 protein: CASSPLGGSSYNSPLHF. CDR3 DNA sequence: TGTGCCAGCTCACCACTTGGGGGCAGCTCCTATAATTCACCCCTCCACTTT.

This chain's CDR3 is CASSPSVSGSGNTIYF. In nucleotides, the CDR3 is TGTGCCAGCTCACCGTCGGTCTCCGGGTCTGGAAACACCATATATTTT. V is TRBV18 and J is TRBJ1-3, with D unclear. This CDR3 region has 16 residues. V was shortened by 3 bases and J by 1 base, with 13 bases between the two germline ends. Per germline, CDR1 KGHSH and CDR2 LQKENI.

The chain is built from TRBV2 and TRBJ1-4; D call uncertain. The length of the CDR3 is 14 residues. The germline gives CDR1 SNHLY, CDR2 FYNNEI. Trimming removed 8 bases from V and 4 bases from J, with 14 bases in between. CDR3: CASLSGRLNEKLFF. CDR3 bases: TGTGCCAGCTTGTCCGGGAGGCTTAATGAAAAACTGTTTTTT.

The J gene is TRBJ2-7, the V gene TRBV7-2, with TRBD2 matching over 9 bases. Germline-derived CDR1 and CDR2 are SGHTA and FQGNSA. CDR3 length equals 15 residues. Trimming removed 3 bases from V and 5 bases from J; junction bases left unmatched: 8. The CDR3 loop reads CASSFERGAPHEQYF. CDR3 bases: TGTGCCAGCAGCTTTGAGCGGGGGGCTCCCCACGAGCAGTACTTC.

The chain carries TRBV3-1 (or the pseudogene TRBV3-2) and TRBJ1-5; no firm D call. Germline CDR1 is LGHDT and CDR2 is YNNKEL (reference sequence). The V end lost 0 bases, the J end lost 4 bases, and 7 bases lay between the germline ends. The CDR3 length is 14 residues. The CDR3 spells CASSQDARNQPQHF. CDR3 nucleotides: TGTGCCAGCAGCCAAGATGCCAGAAATCAGCCCCAGCATTTT.

This chain joins TRBV3-1 (or the pseudogene TRBV3-2) and TRBJ1-2; TRBD1 aligns across 9 bases. The J segment lost 8 bases and the V segment lost 4 bases, leaving 17 bases of the junction unmatched. CDR1 and CDR2 (germline): LGHDT, YNNKEL (reference sequence). This CDR3 has 17 amino acids. The DNA for the CDR3 is TGTGCCAGCAGCCCTGAGTATACCGGGACAGGGAATTCGGGCTACACCTTC. The encoded protein is CASSPEYTGTGNSGYTF.

The chain is built from TRBV5-1 and TRBJ1-2; D possibly corresponds to TRBD1 (6 bases). The V and J ends lost 4 bases and 13 bases respectively, with 17 bases between them. There are 12 residues in the CDR3. In germline, CDR1 is SGHRS, CDR2 YFSETQ. The CDR3 protein is CASSPTGWGLTF. The CDR3 bases are TGCGCCAGCAGCCCCACAGGGTGGGGCCTCACCTTC.

The V call is TRBV6-2 or TRBV6-3, the J call TRBJ1-1, with D uncertain. Trimming removed 2 bases at V and 7 bases at J, with 20 bases between. This CDR3 spans 16 amino acids. Germline values: CDR1 MNHEY, CDR2 SVGEGT. This CDR3 is CASSYSQWGVRVEAFF. The CDR3 DNA reads TGTGCCAGCAGTTACAGCCAGTGGGGAGTTCGGGTTGAAGCTTTCTTT.

This rearrangement joins TRBV2 to TRBJ1-2, with TRBD1 as a possible D gene (5 bases). CDR3 length: 13 amino acids. Germline V gene data show CDR1 as SNHLY and CDR2 as FYNNEI. Trimming left V 6 bases short and J 3 bases short, with 11 bases between. The chain's CDR3 is CASRGGPYYGYTF. The CDR3 DNA follows: TGTGCCAGCAGGGGGGGACCCTACTATGGCTACACCTTC.

V is TRBV12-3 or TRBV12-4 and J is TRBJ1-1; D not certain. Trimming pared 5 bases from V and 4 bases from J, leaving 11 bases between. The CDR3 contains 13 residues. The CDR3 DNA reads TGTGCCAGCAGTCGCCTAGAAGGCACTGAAGCTTTCTTT. Residues: CASSRLEGTEAFF.

This sequence joins TRBV7-3 and TRBJ1-1; 7 nucleotides align to TRBD1. V lost 5 bases to trimming and J lost 4 bases; unmatched junction nucleotides: 10. The V gene's germline CDR1 is SGHTA and CDR2 FQGTGA. This CDR3 contains 15 residues. The CDR3 bases are TGTGCCAGCAGCGAATTGACAGGGATTGGCACTGAAGCTTTCTTT. This encodes CASSELTGIGTEAFF. The entire variable domain, with the rest obtained from reference TRBV7-3 and TRBJ1-1, is as follows: GAGVSQTPSNKVTEKGKYVELRCDPISGHTALYWYRQSLGQGPEFLIYFQGTGAADDSGLPNDRFFAVRPEGSVSTLKIQRTERGDSAVYLCASSELTGIGTEAFFGQGTRLTVV.

This sequence joins TRBV7-6 and TRBJ2-2; 16 bases agree with TRBD2. V lost 5 bases to trimming and J lost 0 bases; unmatched junction nucleotides: 3. CDR3 length equals 18 residues. Germline V lookup: CDR1 SGHVS, CDR2 FNYEAQ. The DNA of the CDR3 is TGTGCCAGCAGCCTGGGACTAGCGGGGGGGCCGAACACCGGGGAGCTGTTTTTT. It specifies CASSLGLAGGPNTGELFF.

The chain has TRBV15 and TRBJ1-6; TRBD1 matches at 12 bases. This CDR3 contains 19 residues. J gave up 10 bases and V 2 bases, and 15 bases lay outside the gene matches. The V gene's germline CDR1 is LNHNV and CDR2 YYDKDF (reference sequence). The CDR3 reads CATSRPGTGGLSEWSPLHF. DNA of the CDR3: TGTGCCACCAGCAGACCAGGGACAGGGGGCCTGAGTGAATGGTCACCCCTCCACTTT.

The chain employs TRBV19 and TRBJ1-6; 9 bases line up with TRBD1. V dropped 3 bases and J dropped 8; count of bases not matched to a gene: 5. Germline V gene lookup returns CDR1 LNHDA and CDR2 SQIVND (reference sequence). The CDR3 consists of 15 residues. The CDR3 nucleotides read TGTGCCAGTAGTATGAGGACAGGGGTCGATTCACCCCTCCACTTT. Translation: CASSMRTGVDSPLHF.

This rearrangement joins TRBV28 to TRBJ1-6; no definite D call. Germline CDR1 is MDHEN and CDR2 is SYDVKM. The CDR3 extends over 13 amino acids. Trimming cost V 6 bases and J 10 bases, with 13 bases left between them. This chain's CDR3 is CASSAIHYSPLHF. The CDR3 DNA reads as TGTGCCAGCAGCGCGATCCACTACTCACCCCTCCACTTT.

The chain uses TRBV7-9 and TRBJ2-7; 7 bases map to TRBD2. CDR1 SEHNR and CDR2 FQNEAQ come from the germline V gene (reference sequence). The CDR3 is 14 amino acids. V dropped 5 bases and J dropped 5; count of bases not matched to a gene: 9. CDR3 protein: CASSTSLAAHEQYF. DNA of the CDR3: TGTGCCAGCAGCACATCTCTAGCGGCCCACGAGCAGTACTTC.

The chain couples TRBV5-4 to TRBJ1-4, with no clear D. CDR1 is SGHNT and CDR2 is YYREEE in the germline V gene (reference sequence). The V and J ends lost 0 bases and 8 bases respectively, with 17 bases between them. The CDR3 sequence is 16 residues long. CDR3 region: CASSLASPGVVEKLFF. The CDR3 region has the DNA TGTGCCAGCAGCTTGGCCTCTCCCGGGGTAGTGGAAAAACTGTTTTTT.

The chain recombines TRBV28 with TRBJ1-2; D may be TRBD1 (5 bases). V was trimmed by 5 bases and J by 4 bases, leaving 14 bases between them. Germline V gives CDR1 MDHEN, CDR2 SYDVKM. The CDR3 loop spans 14 amino acids. In DNA, the CDR3 is TGTGCCAGCAGTATCATGCGGGGGGTCTATGGCTACACCTTC. As protein: CASSIMRGVYGYTF.